The 21 T cell receptor beta chains below all came from one sample that was sequenced in a study of T cell repertoires in cytomegalovirus infection (dated by TCRdb to between 2017 and 2020). For these receptors, no antigen is known. In the paper's terms, the treatment or condition label means: in vitro stimulation with specific CMV peptide epitopes to enrich CMV-specific T cells. Sequencing was carried out with an Illumina HiSeq 1500. TCRdb trimmed the raw reads at Q25, called clones with MiXCR and kept productive beta chains. Duplicate CDR3 protein sequences are folded into a single record with the most common DNA and genes. This sample comprises a few hundred thousand distinct CDR3 sequences, about 44% of them detected only once. Of the sample, about 39% is held by the ten largest clones. This material consisted of cultured PBMCs, taken from culture after CMV antigen stimulation. The receptor set was obtained from a human donor in good health (CMV status not recorded). Some clones in this sample may be carry-over from other donors' samples.

This clonotype was seen just once. This chain uses TRBV7-2 with TRBJ1-2, with D perhaps matching TRBD1 (6 bases). CDR3 size: 13 residues. Deletions cut 5 bases from V and 8 bases from J, with 15 bases between. Per the germline V gene, CDR1 is SGHTA and CDR2 is FQGNSA. The CDR3 DNA reads as TGTGCCAGCAGCCAAAGACAGGCAGGAGGCTACACCTTC. Residues: CASSQRQAGGYTF.

The sample holds a few counts of this clonotype. The chain joins TRBV7-2 to TRBJ2-6; TRBD2 might be the D (5 bases). Looked up from germline, CDR1 is SGHTA and CDR2 is FQGNSA. V was pared by 5 bases and J by 0 bases, with 8 bases between. The CDR3 contains 15 residues. The CDR3 spells CASSLSDSGANVLTF. The CDR3 DNA reads as TGTGCCAGCAGCCTTAGCGACTCTGGGGCCAACGTCCTGACTTTC.

V and J are TRBV6-1 and TRBJ2-7, with TRBD1 matching 10 bases. V dropped 6 bases and J dropped 1; count of bases not matched to a gene: 3. The length of the CDR3 is 14 residues. Germline assignment: CDR1 MNHNS and CDR2 SASEGT. The CDR3 protein is CASRPGQGSYEQYF. The CDR3 DNA is TGTGCCAGCAGACCGGGACAGGGGTCCTACGAGCAGTACTTC.

The rearrangement joins TRBV7-2 to TRBJ2-5, with unresolved D. Germline loops: CDR1 SGHTA, CDR2 FQGNSA. V dropped 0 bases and J dropped 5 bases, with 10 bases sitting between them. The CDR3 is made up of 14 amino acids. The CDR3 here is CASSLARESETQYF. DNA of the CDR3: TGTGCCAGCAGCTTAGCGCGAGAGTCCGAGACCCAGTACTTC.

The chain couples TRBV4-2 to TRBJ1-2; D call uncertain. Germline assignment: CDR1 LGHNA and CDR2 YNFKEQ. The CDR3 loop spans 17 amino acids. Trimming shortened V by 3 bases and J by 1 base, and 18 bases separated the two germline ends. The CDR3 DNA is TGTGCCAGCAGCCACCCCAGGACGGCCCCTCATAACTATGGCTACACCTTC. Translation gives CASSHPRTAPHNYGYTF.

The V call is TRBV11-2, the J call TRBJ1-3, with 8 bases fitting TRBD1. The germline V gene has CDR1 SGHAT and CDR2 FQNNGV. The CDR3 runs to 15 residues. V gave up 6 bases and J gave up 2 bases; unmatched junction bases: 6. CDR3 sequence (DNA): TGTGCCAGCAGTCGACAGGGGTTTGCTGGAAACACCATATATTTT. It is translated as CASSRQGFAGNTIYF.

The J gene is TRBJ1-6, the V gene TRBV7-6; tentative D call: TRBD1 (6 bases). The V end was cut by 6 bases, the J end by 10 bases, with 13 bases between. The CDR3 runs 13 residues. The V gene's germline CDR1 is SGHVS and CDR2 FNYEAQ. DNA of the CDR3: TGTGCCAGCAGTATGGGGGGGCGATCACCCCTCCACTTT. Protein: CASSMGGRSPLHF. The variable domain in full, with the rest retrieved from reference TRBV7-6 and TRBJ1-6, is GAGVSQSPRYKVTKRGQDVALRCDPISGHVSLYWYRQALGQGPEFLTYFNYEAQQDKSGLPNDRFSAERPEGSISTLTIQRTEQRDSAMYRCASSMGGRSPLHFGNGTRLTVT.

Only a few counts were recorded for this clonotype. This rearrangement joins TRBV12-3 or TRBV12-4 to TRBJ2-1; D is unresolved. The CDR3 runs to 14 residues. V lost 6 bases, J lost 3 bases, and 12 bases lay in between. In nucleotides, the CDR3 is TGTGCCAGCAGCCCCGTCTCCCTCTACAATGAGCAGTTCTTC. Amino acid sequence: CASSPVSLYNEQFF.

This clonotype was observed a handful of times. The chain recombines TRBV28 with TRBJ2-3; either TRBD1 or TRBD2 may fit D (5 bases each). The CDR3 length is 19 residues. Trimming stripped 6 bases from V and 4 bases from J, with 29 bases between. The germline V gene encodes CDR1 MDHEN and CDR2 SYDVKM. The CDR3 DNA reads as TGTGCCAGCAGCTTGGGGTTGTTGGGGGAGTTATCCCGGGCAGATACGCAGTATTTT. This encodes CASSLGLLGELSRADTQYF.

The CDR3 DNA follows: TGTGCCAGCAGTATTGACAGGGTTGGCTACACCTTC. Amino acids: CASSIDRVGYTF. The V call is TRBV6-1, the J call TRBJ1-2; 7 nucleotides line up with TRBD1. This CDR3 is 12 amino acids long. The germline V gene encodes CDR1 MNHNS and CDR2 SASEGT. Trimming at V came to 5 bases and at J to 7 bases, leaving 4 bases not matched to a gene.

The count of this clonotype is one. The V gene is TRBV12-3 or TRBV12-4, the J gene TRBJ2-2; D possibly corresponds to TRBD2 (6 bases). Trimming took off 7 bases at V and 4 bases at J, with 16 bases between the two ends. CDR3 length equals 15 residues. The CDR3 nucleotides read TGTGCCAGCACCCCAGGAGTCGGGGGCACCGGGGAGCTGTTTTTT. It yields the protein CASTPGVGGTGELFF.

The genes are TRBV24-1 and TRBJ1-1; D unresolved. In germline, CDR1 is KGHDR, CDR2 SFDVKD. The CDR3 loop spans 16 amino acids. V was clipped by 0 bases and J by 3 bases, with 13 bases between them. The CDR3 protein is CATSDLGNFVYTEAFF. The CDR3 DNA sequence: TGTGCCACCAGTGATTTGGGAAATTTTGTTTACACTGAAGCTTTCTTT.

This clonotype was observed a handful of times. The rearrangement joins TRBV6-1 to TRBJ1-4; no clear D. The CDR3 contains 14 residues. Trimming shortened V by 5 bases and J by 0 bases, and 7 bases separated the two germline ends. Germline CDR1 MNHNS, CDR2 SASEGT. The DNA of the CDR3 is TGTGCCAGCAGTATTGGGGCAACTAATGAAAAACTGTTTTTT. Protein product: CASSIGATNEKLFF.

The V and J genes are TRBV4-3 and TRBJ2-5; D ambiguous. The CDR3 extends over 15 amino acids. Trimming cost V 0 bases and J 4 bases, with 12 bases left between them. Germline-derived CDR1 and CDR2 are LGHNA and YSLEER. DNA of the CDR3: TGCGCCAGCAGCCAAGAGCCACGATTGGGAGAGACCCAGTACTTC. Its protein is CASSQEPRLGETQYF.

The rearrangement uses TRBV7-9 and TRBJ1-6; D is possibly TRBD1 (6 bases). In germline, CDR1 is SEHNR, CDR2 FQNEAQ (reference sequence). Between the trimmed V and J ends, which lost 5 bases and 13 bases, there was a span of 21 bases. The CDR3 has 15 amino acids. The CDR3 is CASSDDRTSIFPLHF. The CDR3 nucleotides are TGTGCCAGCAGCGACGACAGGACCTCAATTTTTCCCCTCCACTTT.

This clonotype occurred a few times. The chain combines TRBV7-2 with TRBJ2-2, with 9 bases that match TRBD2. CDR1 is SGHTA, CDR2 FQGNSA, per germline. This CDR3 is 15 amino acids long. V lost 8 bases and J lost 4; bases outside the gene matches: 8. The CDR3 spells CASGLSGRSTGELFF. The CDR3 bases are TGTGCCAGCGGGCTGAGCGGGAGGTCCACCGGGGAGCTGTTTTTT.

This clonotype was detected a few times. The V and J genes are TRBV13 and TRBJ1-2; tentatively, D is TRBD1 (6 bases). Germline CDR1 and CDR2: PRHDT and FYEKMQ (reference sequence). This CDR3 spans 12 amino acids. Trimming pared 4 bases from V and 8 bases from J, leaving 11 bases between. For the CDR3, the DNA is TGTGCCAGCAGCTCATGGGGGGGCGGCTACACCTTC. It codes for CASSSWGGGYTF.

The chain joins TRBV20-1 to TRBJ2-2; 10 bases agree with TRBD1. Germline trimming cut 6 bases from V and 3 bases from J; bases unmatched to any gene: 4. This CDR3 has 14 amino acids. Germline V CDR1 and CDR2: DFQATT, SNEGSKA (reference sequence). The DNA for the CDR3 is TGCAGTGCGCCGGACAGGGGGGACACCGGGGAGCTGTTTTTT. Translated: CSAPDRGDTGELFF.

This clonotype was recorded only once. The V gene is TRBV29-1, the J gene TRBJ2-3; D may be TRBD2 (6 bases). The CDR3 is 14 residues long. With 7 bases removed from V and 5 bases from J, the gap between germline ends came to 19 bases. The germline CDR1 and CDR2 sequences are SQVTM and ANQGSEA. The CDR3 spells CSATPGPRGDTQYF. The CDR3 region has the DNA TGCAGCGCCACCCCGGGTCCGCGGGGAGATACGCAGTATTTT.

The rearrangement uses TRBV7-2 and TRBJ2-5; TRBD2 aligns across 12 bases. V shed 4 bases and J 2 bases; nucleotides not matched to a gene: 5. The CDR3 is 16 amino acids. Germline V lookup: CDR1 SGHTA, CDR2 FQGNSA. The DNA of the CDR3 is TGTGCCAGCAGCTACAAACTAGCGGGGGGACAAGAGACCCAGTACTTC. This encodes CASSYKLAGGQETQYF. The entire variable domain, with the rest obtained from reference TRBV7-2 and TRBJ2-5, is as follows: GAGVSQSPSNKVTEKGKDVELRCDPISGHTALYWYRQSLGQGLEFLIYFQGNSAPDKSGLPSDRFSAERTGGSVSTLTIQRTQQEDSAVYLCASSYKLAGGQETQYFGPGTRLLVL.

The chain is built from TRBV30 and TRBJ2-1, with D unclear. The CDR3 runs to 11 residues. Germline CDR1 and CDR2: GTSNPN and SVGIG (reference sequence). Trimming cost V 6 bases and J 7 bases, with 10 bases left between them. The CDR3 DNA follows: TGTGCCTGTTGGTTACGAAATGAGCAGTTCTTC. Its protein product is CACWLRNEQFF.